In its sample, the clone carrying this T cell receptor beta chain was seen a few times. This record comes from a study of CD8 T cells in Susac syndrome. This CDR3 is 13 amino acids long. Germline CDR1 is MNHEY and CDR2 is SMNVEV (reference sequence). Trimming pared 3 bases from V and 0 bases from J, leaving 3 bases between. After extraction with the RNeasy kit, about 0.45 to 1 ug of the RNA was reverse transcribed using random hexamers. The method of amplification for TCR beta CDR3 was immunoSEQ multiplex PCR, covering 54 Vbeta and 13 Jbeta. TCRdb re-derived calls from the immunoSEQ multiplex PCR reads in MiXCR, one entry per CDR3 protein. The sample lists approximately 200,000 distinct CDR3 sequences; about 93% were seen once. CD8+ and CD4+ T cells circulating in blood were sequenced for TCR beta. Those who served as multiple sclerosis controls were treatment-naive patients with stable or active relapsing-remitting disease. The TEMRA cells underwent FACS enrichment, while the CD8+ and CD4+ T cells underwent negative isolation.

V is TRBV27 and J is TRBJ2-1, with D hard to call. The receptor was isolated from a human donor with multiple sclerosis. Sequencing input: CD8+ T cells from PBMCs. CDR3 DNA sequence: TGTGCCAGCAGTTTCGGCTCCTACAATGAGCAGTTCTTC. Residues: CASSFGSYNEQFF.